These 10 T cell receptor beta chains were sequenced from one sample in a study of OX40 agonist ivuxolimab in advanced cancers. Some clones are missing from TCRdb's copy, which holds only in-frame ones; the method was immunoSEQ multiplex PCR. Among under 20,000 clones listed, approximately 69% were seen once. This sample comprised CD4+ or CD8+ T cells sorted from blood, obtained in a trial of the OX40 agonist ivuxolimab. Receptors were obtained from an adult with an advanced solid tumor such as melanoma, head and neck, liver or kidney cancer.

V gene TRBV9 combines with J gene TRBJ1-1, with D perhaps matching TRBD1 (6 bases). Germline V CDR1 and CDR2: SGDLS, YYNGEE. The ends were cut back, 4 bases at V and 3 bases at J, with 13 bases in the middle. This CDR3 has 14 amino acids. The CDR3 nucleotides read TGTGCCAGCAGCCCGGGGGGGGCCCACACTGAAGCTTTCTTT. Residues: CASSPGGAHTEAFF.

CDR3 DNA sequence: TGTGCCACCAGCAGAGGTAGAGAACAGCCGAGCTCTGGGGCCAACGTCCTGACTTTC. Residues: CATSRGREQPSSGANVLTF. The chain carries TRBV15 and TRBJ2-6, with D uncertain. V was trimmed by 1 base and J by 0 bases, leaving 16 bases between them. Looked up from germline, CDR1 is LNHNV and CDR2 is YYDKDF (reference sequence). The CDR3 has 19 residues. The full variable domain, its missing parts supplied by reference TRBV15 and TRBJ2-6, is DAMVIQNPRYQVTQFGKPVTLSCSQTLNHNVMYWYQQKSSQAPKLLFHYYDKDFNNEADTPDNFQSRRPNTSFCFLDIRSPGLGDTAMYLCATSRGREQPSSGANVLTFGAGSRLTVL.

The chain joins TRBV6-6 to TRBJ2-3; D gene unclear. Per germline, CDR1 MNHNY and CDR2 SVGAGI (reference sequence). CDR3 length: 14 amino acids. Trimming pared 6 bases from V and 0 bases from J, leaving 10 bases between. CDR3 sequence: CASSPFTSTDTQYF. In DNA form, the CDR3 reads TGTGCCAGCAGCCCTTTCACTAGCACAGATACGCAGTATTTT.

J is TRBJ1-1 and V is TRBV27, with D possibly being TRBD1 (5 bases). The ends were cut back, 3 bases at V and 3 bases at J, with 20 bases in the middle. CDR1 MNHEY and CDR2 SMNVEV come from the germline V gene (reference sequence). The CDR3 extends over 17 amino acids. The CDR3 nucleotides are TGTGCCAGCAGTTTGTGGGGACTCCAATATATTGACACTGAAGCTTTCTTT. Its protein product is CASSLWGLQYIDTEAFF.

The J gene is TRBJ2-3, the V gene TRBV6-6; 12 positions match TRBD2. The V segment lost 2 bases and the J segment 2 bases; nucleotides outside the gene matches: 2. The CDR3 sequence is 16 residues long. The germline V gene encodes CDR1 MNHNY and CDR2 SVGAGI (reference sequence). The CDR3 sequence: CASSYRLAGATDTQYF. Written as DNA, the CDR3 is TGTGCCAGCAGTTACCGACTAGCGGGAGCCACAGATACGCAGTATTTT.

The rearrangement joins TRBV10-2 to TRBJ2-7; tentatively, D is TRBD1 or TRBD2 (6 bases each). V was clipped by 0 bases and J by 5 bases, with 14 bases between them. CDR1 is WSHSY, CDR2 SAAADI, per germline. The CDR3 runs to 15 residues. The CDR3 DNA reads as TGCGCCAGCAGTGAGTCGCAACAGGGCGGGAACGAGCAGTACTTC. Translation gives CASSESQQGGNEQYF.

The rearrangement uses TRBV6-5 and TRBJ1-4; D unclear. This CDR3 is 12 amino acids long. The germline V gene encodes CDR1 MNHEY and CDR2 SVGAGI. Trimming shortened V by 3 bases and J by 8 bases, and 7 bases separated the two germline ends. CDR3: CASSYEAEKLFF. The CDR3 DNA sequence: TGTGCCAGCAGTTATGAAGCGGAAAAACTGTTTTTT.

The chain couples TRBV7-9 to TRBJ2-1; TRBD1 is a possible D gene (5 bases). Trimming pared 5 bases from V and 0 bases from J, leaving 14 bases between. CDR3 size: 16 residues. Germline CDR1 reads SEHNR; CDR2 reads FQNEAQ (reference sequence). For the CDR3, the DNA is TGTGCCAGCAGCCCCGAAGGGGATGGCTCCTACAATGAGCAGTTCTTC. Protein sequence: CASSPEGDGSYNEQFF.

This chain uses TRBV4-2 with TRBJ2-7; 9 bases agree with TRBD1. The trim removed 6 bases at V and 7 bases at J, leaving 13 bases unmatched. The CDR3 is 15 residues long. Germline V gene lookup returns CDR1 LGHNA and CDR2 YNFKEQ. The CDR3, as DNA: TGTGCCAGCAGTGGGCCGGGACAGGGCTTTGGGGAGCAGTACTTC. Protein product: CASSGPGQGFGEQYF.

The gene calls are TRBV6-5 and TRBJ2-7, with D tentatively TRBD1 (5 bases). Germline CDR1 is MNHEY and CDR2 is SVGAGI. The V gene lost 2 bases and the J gene lost 2 bases, with 10 bases spanning the gap. The CDR3 is 14 residues long. Written as DNA, the CDR3 is TGTGCCAGCAGTTACGGGCAGGGTACCTACGAGCAGTACTTC. Amino acid sequence: CASSYGQGTYEQYF.